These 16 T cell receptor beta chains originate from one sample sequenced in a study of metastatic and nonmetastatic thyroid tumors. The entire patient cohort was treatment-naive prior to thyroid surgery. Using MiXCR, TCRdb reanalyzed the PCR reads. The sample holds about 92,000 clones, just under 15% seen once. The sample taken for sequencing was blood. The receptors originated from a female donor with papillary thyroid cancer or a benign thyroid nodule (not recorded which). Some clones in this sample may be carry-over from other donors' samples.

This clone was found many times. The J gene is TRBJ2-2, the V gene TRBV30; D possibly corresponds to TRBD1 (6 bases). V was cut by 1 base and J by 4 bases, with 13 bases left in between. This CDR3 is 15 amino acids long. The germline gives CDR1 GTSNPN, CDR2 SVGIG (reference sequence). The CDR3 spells CAWSGNQGSTGELFF. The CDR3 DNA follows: TGTGCCTGGAGTGGAAATCAGGGGTCCACCGGGGAGCTGTTTTTT. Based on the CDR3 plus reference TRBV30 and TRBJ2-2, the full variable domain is SQTIHQWPATLVQPVGSPLSLECTVEGTSNPNLYWYRQAAGRGLQLLFYSVGIGQISSEVPQNLSASRPQDRQFILSSKKLLLSDSGFYLCAWSGNQGSTGELFFGEGSRLTVL.

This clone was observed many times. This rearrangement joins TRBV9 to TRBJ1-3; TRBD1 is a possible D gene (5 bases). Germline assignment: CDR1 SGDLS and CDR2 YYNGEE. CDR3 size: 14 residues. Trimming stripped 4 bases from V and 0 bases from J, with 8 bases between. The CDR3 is CASSPQGSGNTIYF. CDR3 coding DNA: TGTGCCAGCAGCCCCCAGGGCTCTGGAAACACCATATATTTT. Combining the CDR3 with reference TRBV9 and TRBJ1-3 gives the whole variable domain DSGVTQTPKHLITATGQRVTLRCSPRSGDLSVYWYQQSLDQGLQFLIQYYNGEERAKGNILERFSAQQFPDLHSELNLSSLELGDSALYFCASSPQGSGNTIYFGEGSWLTVV.

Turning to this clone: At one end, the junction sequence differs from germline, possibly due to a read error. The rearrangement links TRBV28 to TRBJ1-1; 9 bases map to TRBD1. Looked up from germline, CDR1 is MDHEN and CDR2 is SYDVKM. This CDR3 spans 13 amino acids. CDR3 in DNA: TGTGCCTGCAGTTCGGGACAGGGCACTAAAGCTTTCTTT. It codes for CACSSGQGTKAFF. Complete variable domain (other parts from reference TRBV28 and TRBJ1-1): DVKVTQSSRYLVKRTGEKVFLECVQDMDHENMFWYRQDPGLGLRLIYFSYDVKMKEKGDIPEGYSVSREKKERFSLILESASTNQTSMYLCACSSGQGTKAFFGQGTRLTVV.

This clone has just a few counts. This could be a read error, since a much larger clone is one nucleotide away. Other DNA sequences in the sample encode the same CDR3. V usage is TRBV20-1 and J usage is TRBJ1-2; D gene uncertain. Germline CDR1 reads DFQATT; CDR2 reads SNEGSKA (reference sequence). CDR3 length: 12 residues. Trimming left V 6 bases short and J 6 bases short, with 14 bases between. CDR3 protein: CSARRRLDGYTF. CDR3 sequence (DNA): TGCAGTGCCAGAAGGAGGCTCGATGGCTACACCTTC.

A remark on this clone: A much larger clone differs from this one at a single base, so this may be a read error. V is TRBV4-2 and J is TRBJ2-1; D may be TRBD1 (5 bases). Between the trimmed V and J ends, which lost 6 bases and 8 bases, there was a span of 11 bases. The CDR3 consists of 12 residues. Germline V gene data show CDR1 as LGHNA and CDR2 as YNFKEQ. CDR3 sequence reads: CASSRTWDEQFF. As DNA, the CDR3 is TGTGCCAGCAGTCGGACATGGGATGAGCAGTTCTTC.

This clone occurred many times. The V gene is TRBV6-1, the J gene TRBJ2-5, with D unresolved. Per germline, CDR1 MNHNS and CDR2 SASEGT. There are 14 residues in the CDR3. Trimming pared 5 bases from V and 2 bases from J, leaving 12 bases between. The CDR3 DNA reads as TGTGCCAGCAGTTCCGAGCCCGCTCAAGAGACCCAGTACTTC. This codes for CASSSEPAQETQYF.

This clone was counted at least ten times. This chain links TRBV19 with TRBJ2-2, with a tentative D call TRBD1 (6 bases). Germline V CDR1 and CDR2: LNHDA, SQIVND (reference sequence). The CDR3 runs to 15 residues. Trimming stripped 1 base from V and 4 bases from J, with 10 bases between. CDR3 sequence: CASSIGTELTGELFF. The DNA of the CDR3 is TGTGCCAGTAGTATAGGGACAGAACTCACCGGGGAGCTGTTTTTT.

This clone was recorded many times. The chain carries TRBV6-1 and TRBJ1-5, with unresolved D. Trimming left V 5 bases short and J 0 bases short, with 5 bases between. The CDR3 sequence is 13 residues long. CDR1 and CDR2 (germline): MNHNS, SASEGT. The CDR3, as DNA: TGTGCCAGCAGTTATAATAGCAATCAGCCCCAGCATTTT. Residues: CASSYNSNQPQHF.

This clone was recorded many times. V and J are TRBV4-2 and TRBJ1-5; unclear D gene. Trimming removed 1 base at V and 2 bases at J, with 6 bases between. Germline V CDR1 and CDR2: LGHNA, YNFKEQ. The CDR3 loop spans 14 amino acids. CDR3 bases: TGTGCCAGCAGCCAAGTCTCTGGCAATCAGCCCCAGCATTTT. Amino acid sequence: CASSQVSGNQPQHF.

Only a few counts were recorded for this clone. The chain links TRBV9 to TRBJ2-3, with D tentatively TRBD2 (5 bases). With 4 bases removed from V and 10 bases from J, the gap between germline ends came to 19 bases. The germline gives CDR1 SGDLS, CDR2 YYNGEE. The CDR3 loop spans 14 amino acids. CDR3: CASSPPGPRGPQYF. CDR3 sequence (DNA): TGTGCCAGCAGCCCCCCCGGGCCCCGGGGTCCGCAGTATTTT.

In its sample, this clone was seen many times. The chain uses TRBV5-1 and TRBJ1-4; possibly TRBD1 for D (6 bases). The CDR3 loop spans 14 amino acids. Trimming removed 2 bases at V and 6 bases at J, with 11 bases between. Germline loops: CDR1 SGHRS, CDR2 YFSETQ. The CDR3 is CASSLQGGDEKLFF. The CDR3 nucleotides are TGCGCCAGCAGCTTACAGGGTGGCGATGAAAAACTGTTTTTT. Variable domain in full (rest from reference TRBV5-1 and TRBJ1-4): KAGVTQTPRYLIKTRGQQVTLSCSPISGHRSVSWYQQTPGQGLQFLFEYFSETQRNKGNFPGRFSGRQFSNSRSEMNVSTLELGDSALYLCASSLQGGDEKLFFGSGTQLSVL.

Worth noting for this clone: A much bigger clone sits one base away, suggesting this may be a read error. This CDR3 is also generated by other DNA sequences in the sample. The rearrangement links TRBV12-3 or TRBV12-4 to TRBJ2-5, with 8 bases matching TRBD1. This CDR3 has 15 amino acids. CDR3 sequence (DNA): TGTGCCAGCACTAAACGAGTGGGACAGGAAGAGACACAGTACTTC. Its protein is CASTKRVGQEETQYF.

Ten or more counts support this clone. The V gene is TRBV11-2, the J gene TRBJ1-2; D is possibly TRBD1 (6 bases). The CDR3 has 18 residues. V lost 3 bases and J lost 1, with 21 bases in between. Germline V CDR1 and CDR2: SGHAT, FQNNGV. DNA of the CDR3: TGTGCCAGCAGCTTGGGGATTGGGGGGCAGAGAGTTAACTATGGCTACACCTTC. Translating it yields CASSLGIGGQRVNYGYTF.

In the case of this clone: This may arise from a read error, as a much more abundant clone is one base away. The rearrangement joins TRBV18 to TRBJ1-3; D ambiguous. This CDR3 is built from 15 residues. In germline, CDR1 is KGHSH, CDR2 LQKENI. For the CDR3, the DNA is TGTGCCAGCTCTCCCAGCGACCCCTCTGGAAACGCCATATATTTT. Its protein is CASSPSDPSGNAIYF.

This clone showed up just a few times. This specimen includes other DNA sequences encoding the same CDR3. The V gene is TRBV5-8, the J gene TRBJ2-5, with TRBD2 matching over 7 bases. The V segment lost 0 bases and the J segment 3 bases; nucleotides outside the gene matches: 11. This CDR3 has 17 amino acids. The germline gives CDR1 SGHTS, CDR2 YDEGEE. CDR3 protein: CASSLEDKRGVKETQYF. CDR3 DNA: TGTGCCAGCAGCTTGGAAGATAAGCGGGGTGTAAAAGAGACCCAGTACTTC.

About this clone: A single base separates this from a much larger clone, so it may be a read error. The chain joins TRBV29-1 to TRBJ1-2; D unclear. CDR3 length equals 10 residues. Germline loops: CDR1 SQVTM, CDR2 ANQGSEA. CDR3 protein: CIVGSSGYTF. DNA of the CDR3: TGCATCGTTGGTAGCTCCGGCTACACCTTC.